The 12 T cell receptor beta chains below all came from one sample that was sequenced in a study of breast tumors, draining lymph nodes, adjacent tissues. Axillary draining lymph nodes of breast cancer patients supplied the node samples. MiXCR, run by TCRdb on the multiplex PCR reads, gives a single entry per CDR3 protein. The repertoire holds around 290,000 distinct CDR3 sequences, with about 30% as singletons. The source material was axillary lymph node tissue. Receptors were obtained from a female donor with breast cancer. Some clones in this sample may be carry-over from other donors' samples.

This clonotype was seen repeatedly, ten times or more. This chain uses TRBV24-1 with TRBJ1-2, with D uncertain. The CDR3 is 13 amino acids. CDR1 and CDR2 (germline): KGHDR, SFDVKD. Trimming left V 0 bases short and J 6 bases short, with 7 bases between. CDR3 coding DNA: TGTGCCACCAGTGATTTGGACTACAATGGCTACACCTTC. This sequence encodes CATSDLDYNGYTF.

In the case of this clonotype: A much larger clone sits a single nucleotide away, making a read error possible. The rearrangement joins TRBV4-2 to TRBJ2-1; TRBD2 agrees at 11 bases. Germline CDR1 reads LGHNA; CDR2 reads YNFKEQ. V trimming: 1 base; J trimming: 7 bases; junction bases outside the gene matches: 6. This CDR3 has 16 amino acids. CDR3 residues: CASSQALAGVRNEQFF. CDR3 nucleotide sequence: TGTGCCAGCAGCCAAGCACTAGCGGGAGTGCGTAATGAGCAGTTCTTC.

A note on this clonotype: As the CDR3 is not closed by the conserved phenylalanine or tryptophan, this likely results from a read error. The V and J genes are TRBV7-2 and TRBJ2-7, with D possibly TRBD2 on 7 matching bases. V was clipped by 7 bases and J by 6 bases, with 22 bases between them. Germline loops: CDR1 SGHTA, CDR2 FQGNSA. This CDR3 comprises 15 residues. CDR3 in amino acids: CASTLGGGGPGEQYL. CDR3 coding DNA: TGTGCCAGCACCCTGGGGGGGGGCGGGCCGGGCGAGCAGTACCTC.

This clonotype was recorded at least ten times. The chain is built from TRBV15 and TRBJ1-3; D might be TRBD1 (5 bases). The V and J ends lost 3 bases and 1 base respectively, with 22 bases between them. The CDR3 is 19 residues long. In germline, CDR1 is LNHNV, CDR2 YYDKDF (reference sequence). CDR3 coding DNA: TGTGCCACCAGCAGGGAGGTCAGGGCTATGGATGGGTCTGGAAACACCATATATTTT. Translated: CATSREVRAMDGSGNTIYF.

The genes are TRBV20-1 and TRBJ2-7, with 13 bases matching TRBD2. Germline V gene lookup returns CDR1 DFQATT and CDR2 SNEGSKA (reference sequence). Germline trimming cut 1 base from V and 6 bases from J; bases unmatched to any gene: 9. This CDR3 is 16 amino acids long. The CDR3 loop reads CSARVGLAGVVPEQYF. Written as DNA, the CDR3 is TGCAGTGCTAGAGTAGGACTAGCGGGAGTAGTGCCCGAGCAGTACTTC.

The CDR3 loop reads CASAGRLSGNTIYF. CDR3 coding DNA: TGTGCCAGCGCCGGGAGGTTGTCGGGAAACACCATATATTTT. This sequence joins TRBV3-1 and TRBJ1-3; D is unresolved. The ends were cut back, 8 bases at V and 4 bases at J, with 15 bases in the middle. The CDR3 contains 14 residues. Germline V CDR1 and CDR2: LGHDT, YNNKEL (reference sequence).

This clonotype appeared many times. J is TRBJ1-5 and V is TRBV24-1; TRBD1 agrees at 7 bases. This CDR3 has 15 amino acids. V lost 5 bases and J lost 11; bases outside the gene matches: 14. The germline gives CDR1 KGHDR, CDR2 SFDVKD. The CDR3 sequence: CATSVGDRVRSSQHF. DNA for the CDR3: TGTGCCACCAGTGTGGGTGACAGGGTTCGTAGTTCCCAGCATTTT.

This clonotype was detected many times. The V gene is TRBV4-1, the J gene TRBJ2-3, with a weak D call TRBD2 (6 bases). V shed 0 bases and J shed 9 bases, with 13 bases lying between them. Germline V gene sequence: CDR1 MGHRA, CDR2 YSYEKL. The CDR3 is 14 amino acids. CDR3 coding DNA: TGCGCCAGCAGCCAAGAAGGGGCACTAGCAACGCAGTATTTT. Residues: CASSQEGALATQYF.

In the case of this clonotype: This may be a read error: a much more frequent sequence differs by one nucleotide. This rearrangement joins TRBV11-2 to TRBJ2-7; no firm D call. This CDR3 spans 13 amino acids. Germline-derived CDR1 and CDR2 are SGHAT and FQNNGV. V was pared by 5 bases and J by 6 bases, with 14 bases between. The CDR3 bases are TGTGCCAGCAGCGCGCAAGTAGGGCCCGAGCAGTACTTC. Translation gives CASSAQVGPEQYF.

This clonotype appeared many times. As DNA, the CDR3 is TGTGCCAGCAGCCAACTTAGTGGGGGTAGAGAGACCCAGTACTTC. This sequence encodes CASSQLSGGRETQYF. The chain recombines TRBV13 with TRBJ2-5; D may be TRBD1 or TRBD2 (5 bases each). The V end was cut by 5 bases, the J end by 4 bases, with 17 bases between. Germline CDR1 is PRHDT and CDR2 is FYEKMQ (reference sequence). There are 15 residues in the CDR3.

This clonotype showed up just a few times. The chain recombines TRBV6-1 with TRBJ2-7; 8 nucleotides agree with TRBD1. Germline loops: CDR1 MNHNS, CDR2 SASEGT. The J segment lost 4 bases and the V segment lost 2 bases, leaving 7 bases of the junction unmatched. The CDR3 runs to 15 residues. Here the CDR3 reads CASSEKGNRGYEQYF. CDR3 DNA sequence: TGTGCCAGCAGTGAAAAGGGGAACAGGGGGTACGAGCAGTACTTC.

As to this clonotype: It may be a read error: a sequence one base away is much more abundant. The rearrangement joins TRBV5-4 to TRBJ2-7, with D tentatively TRBD1 (5 bases). Trimming cost V 6 bases and J 5 bases, with 12 bases left between them. The length of the CDR3 is 12 residues. Germline V gives CDR1 SGHNT, CDR2 YYREEE (reference sequence). The CDR3 DNA follows: TGTGCCAGCAACAGGAGTCCCGACGAGCAGTACTTC. Protein: CASNRSPDEQYF.